This T cell receptor (beta chain) comes out of a study of shared clonotypes between healthy human individuals. At the level of the study: Three CD4 naive, three CD4 memory, two CD8 naive and one CD8 memory plate were used per donor.

Notes on the study in general: Shared clonotypes across all four donors exceeded non-shared ones in generation probability.

The germline CDR1 and CDR2 sequences are SGHRS and YFSETQ. CDR3 length equals 13 residues. Deletions cut 8 bases from V and 5 bases from J, with 17 bases between. Genomic DNA of every subset was divided equally among multiple immunoSEQ plates. Assay used: immunoSEQ multiplex PCR; TCRdb lists only in-frame clones, some missing. The sample consists of around 2.5 million clones, 93% of them appearing once. Concerning this clone itself: Antigen unknown.

The clonotype originates from a young man in good health. Some clones in this sample may be carry-over from other donors' samples. The rearrangement joins TRBV5-1 to TRBJ2-7; the D call may be TRBD1 or TRBD2 (6 bases each). The sequenced sample was naive CD4+ T cells from PBMCs. Stated subset: CD45RA+ positively selected. The CDR3 sequence is CASPRGTIDEQYF. CDR3 DNA: TGCGCCAGTCCACGGGGGACAATCGACGAGCAGTACTTC.